This TCR beta chain was captured in a study of blood T cell repertoires in COVID-19. Cohorts were based on clinical histories the participants reported. For recovered donors of Cohort 3, there were two negative PCRs, clearance, or symptom resolution. Trimming at V came to 8 bases and at J to 6 bases, leaving 12 bases not matched to a gene. Germline CDR1 and CDR2: MNHEY and SVGAGI. The CDR3 runs to 14 residues. Authors' analysis steps: Cell counts per sample came from amplifying reference gene primers. Repertoires were generated with immunoSEQ multiplex PCR, while TCRdb's copy carries only in-frame clones and drops some. D and trimming come from the DNA, and the V and J calls and clone size come from that table. The sample includes over 150,000 clones, about four fifths of them seen just once.

The chain couples TRBV6-5 to TRBJ1-1; 7 bases fit TRBD1. This receptor was taken from a woman aged 55-69 years who had recovered from COVID-19. The source material was PBMCs or T cells enriched from blood (not recorded which). In nucleotides, the CDR3 is TGTGCCAGCCCAAGATGGCAGGGGGTCCCTGAAGCTTTCTTT. Protein sequence: CASPRWQGVPEAFF.